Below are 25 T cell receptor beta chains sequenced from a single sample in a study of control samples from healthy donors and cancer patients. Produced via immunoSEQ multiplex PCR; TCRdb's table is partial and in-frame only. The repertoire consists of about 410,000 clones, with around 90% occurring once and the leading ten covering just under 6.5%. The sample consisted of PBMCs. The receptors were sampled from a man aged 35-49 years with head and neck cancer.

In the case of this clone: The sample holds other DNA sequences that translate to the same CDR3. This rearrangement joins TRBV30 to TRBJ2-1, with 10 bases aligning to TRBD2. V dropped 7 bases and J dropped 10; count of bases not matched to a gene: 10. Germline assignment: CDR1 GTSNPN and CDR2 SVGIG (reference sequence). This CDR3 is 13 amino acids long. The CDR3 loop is CASSPTSGLEQFF. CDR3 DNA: TGTGCCTCCTCTCCGACTAGCGGGCTAGAGCAGTTCTTC.

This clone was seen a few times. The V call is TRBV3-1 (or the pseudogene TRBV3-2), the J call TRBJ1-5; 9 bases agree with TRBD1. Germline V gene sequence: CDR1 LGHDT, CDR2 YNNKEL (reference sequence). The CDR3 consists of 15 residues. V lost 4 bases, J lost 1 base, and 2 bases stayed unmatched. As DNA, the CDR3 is TGTGCCAGCAGCCCGGACAGGGGCAGCAATCAGCCCCAGCATTTT. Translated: CASSPDRGSNQPQHF.

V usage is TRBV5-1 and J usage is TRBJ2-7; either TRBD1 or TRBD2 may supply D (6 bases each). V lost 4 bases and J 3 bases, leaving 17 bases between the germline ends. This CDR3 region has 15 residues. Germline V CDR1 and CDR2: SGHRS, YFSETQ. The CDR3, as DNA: TGCGCCAGCAGCCCAGGCGGGACATCAGACTACGAGCAGTACTTC. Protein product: CASSPGGTSDYEQYF.

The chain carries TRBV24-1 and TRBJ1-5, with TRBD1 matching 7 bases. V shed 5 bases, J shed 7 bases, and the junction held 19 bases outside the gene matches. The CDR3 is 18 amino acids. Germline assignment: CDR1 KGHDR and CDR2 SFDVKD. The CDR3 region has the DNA TGTGCCACCAGTGCCTCCCTGGGTGCAGGGGGGTTGGTCCAGCCCCAGCATTTT. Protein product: CATSASLGAGGLVQPQHF.

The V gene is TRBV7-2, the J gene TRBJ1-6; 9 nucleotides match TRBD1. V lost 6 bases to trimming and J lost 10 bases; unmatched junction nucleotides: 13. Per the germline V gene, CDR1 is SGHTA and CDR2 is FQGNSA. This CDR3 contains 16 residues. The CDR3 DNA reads TGTGCCAGCAGTCCGAGCCTGGGACAGGGCGGGTCACCCCTCCACTTT. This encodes CASSPSLGQGGSPLHF.

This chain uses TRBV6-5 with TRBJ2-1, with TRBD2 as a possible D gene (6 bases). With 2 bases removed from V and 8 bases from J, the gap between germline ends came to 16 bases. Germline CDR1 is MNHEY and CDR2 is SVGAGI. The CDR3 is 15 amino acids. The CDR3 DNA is TGTGCCAGCAGTTACGCGGGTACGGGCGGGGATGAGCAGTTCTTC. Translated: CASSYAGTGGDEQFF.

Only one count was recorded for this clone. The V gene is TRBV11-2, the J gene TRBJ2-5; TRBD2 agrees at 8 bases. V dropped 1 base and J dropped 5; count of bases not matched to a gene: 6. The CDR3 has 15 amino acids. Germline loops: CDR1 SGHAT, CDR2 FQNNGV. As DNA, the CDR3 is TGTGCCAGCAGCTTAGGTGGAGCGGGAGTCGAGACCCAGTACTTC. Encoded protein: CASSLGGAGVETQYF.

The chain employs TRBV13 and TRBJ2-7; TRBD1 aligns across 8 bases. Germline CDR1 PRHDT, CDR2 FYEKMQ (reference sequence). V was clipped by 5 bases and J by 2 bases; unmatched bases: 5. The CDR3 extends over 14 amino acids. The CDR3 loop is CASSTWTGPYEQYF. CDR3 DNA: TGTGCCAGCAGCACTTGGACAGGGCCCTACGAGCAGTACTTC.

In nucleotides, the CDR3 is TGTGCCAGCAGCTTTTTGGGAACACCCCTCCACTTT. It yields the protein CASSFLGTPLHF. The chain employs TRBV13 and TRBJ1-6, with unresolved D. V was pared by 3 bases and J by 11 bases, with 8 bases between. Germline V gives CDR1 PRHDT, CDR2 FYEKMQ (reference sequence). The CDR3 has 12 amino acids.

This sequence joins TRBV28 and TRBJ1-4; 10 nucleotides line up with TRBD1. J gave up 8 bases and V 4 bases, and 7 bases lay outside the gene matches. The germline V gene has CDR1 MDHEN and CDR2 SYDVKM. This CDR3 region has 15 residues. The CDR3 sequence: CASSSPGQGKEKLFF. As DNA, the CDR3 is TGTGCCAGCAGTTCCCCGGGACAGGGGAAAGAAAAACTGTTTTTT.

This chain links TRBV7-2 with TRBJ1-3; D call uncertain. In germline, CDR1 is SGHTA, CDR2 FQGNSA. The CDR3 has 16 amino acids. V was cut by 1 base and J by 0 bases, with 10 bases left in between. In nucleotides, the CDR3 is TGTGCCAGCAGCTTAGGAGGCGCTGGCTCTGGAAACACCATATATTTT. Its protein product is CASSLGGAGSGNTIYF.

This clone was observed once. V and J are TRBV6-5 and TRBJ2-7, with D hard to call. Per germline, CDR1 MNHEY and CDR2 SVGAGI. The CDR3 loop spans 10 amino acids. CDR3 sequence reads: CLVGAYEQYF. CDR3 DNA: TGTCTCGTTGGCGCCTACGAGCAGTACTTC.

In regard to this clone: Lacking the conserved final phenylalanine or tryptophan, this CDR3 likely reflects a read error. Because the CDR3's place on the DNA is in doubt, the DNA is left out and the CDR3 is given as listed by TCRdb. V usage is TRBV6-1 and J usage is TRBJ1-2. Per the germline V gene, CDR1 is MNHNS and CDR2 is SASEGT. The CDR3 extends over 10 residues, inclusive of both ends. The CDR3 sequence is CASSDSFTTL.

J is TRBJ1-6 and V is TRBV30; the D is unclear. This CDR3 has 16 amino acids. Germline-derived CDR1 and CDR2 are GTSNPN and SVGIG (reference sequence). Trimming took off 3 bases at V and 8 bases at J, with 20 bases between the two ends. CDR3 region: CAWSLPYGDGHSPLHF. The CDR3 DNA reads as TGTGCCTGGAGCCTCCCTTACGGGGATGGACATTCACCCCTCCACTTT.

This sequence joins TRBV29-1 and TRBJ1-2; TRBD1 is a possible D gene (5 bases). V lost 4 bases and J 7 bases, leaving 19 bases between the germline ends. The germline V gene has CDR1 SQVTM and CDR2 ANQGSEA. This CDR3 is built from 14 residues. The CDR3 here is CSVAGGKGWTGYTF. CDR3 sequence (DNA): TGCAGCGTTGCGGGCGGGAAGGGGTGGACTGGCTACACCTTC.

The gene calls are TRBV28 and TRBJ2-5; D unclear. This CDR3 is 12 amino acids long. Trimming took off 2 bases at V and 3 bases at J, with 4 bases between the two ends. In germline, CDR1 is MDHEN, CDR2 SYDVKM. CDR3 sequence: CASSLAKETQYF. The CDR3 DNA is TGTGCCAGCAGTTTAGCGAAAGAGACCCAGTACTTC.

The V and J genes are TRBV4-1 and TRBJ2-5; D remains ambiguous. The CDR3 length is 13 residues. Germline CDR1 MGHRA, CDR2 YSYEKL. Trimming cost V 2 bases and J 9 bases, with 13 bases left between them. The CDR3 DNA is TGCGCCAGCAGCCAAATACCGCCGGCGGCCCAGTACTTC. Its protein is CASSQIPPAAQYF.

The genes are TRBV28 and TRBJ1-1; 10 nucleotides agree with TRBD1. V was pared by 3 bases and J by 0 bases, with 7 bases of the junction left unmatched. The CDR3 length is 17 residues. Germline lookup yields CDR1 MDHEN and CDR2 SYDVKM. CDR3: CASSFWDRGQMNTEAFF. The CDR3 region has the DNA TGTGCCAGCAGTTTCTGGGACAGGGGTCAAATGAACACTGAAGCTTTCTTT.

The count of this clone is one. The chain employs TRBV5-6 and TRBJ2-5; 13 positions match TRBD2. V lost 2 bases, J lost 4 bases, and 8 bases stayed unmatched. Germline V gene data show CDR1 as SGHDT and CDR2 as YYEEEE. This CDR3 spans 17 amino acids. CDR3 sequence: CASSLATSGRARETQYF. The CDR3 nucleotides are TGTGCCAGCAGCTTAGCTACTAGCGGGAGGGCCAGAGAGACCCAGTACTTC.

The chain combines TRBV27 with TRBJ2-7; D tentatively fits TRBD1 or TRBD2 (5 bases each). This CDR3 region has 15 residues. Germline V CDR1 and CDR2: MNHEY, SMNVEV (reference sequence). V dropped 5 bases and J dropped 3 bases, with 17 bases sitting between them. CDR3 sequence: CASSRRPGRGYEQYF. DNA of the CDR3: TGTGCCAGCAGTCGAAGACCGGGACGGGGCTACGAGCAGTACTTC.

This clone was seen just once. The chain's CDR3 is CASSGKSVYEQYF. CDR3 nucleotide sequence: TGTGCCAGCTCCGGTAAAAGTGTCTACGAGCAGTACTTC. This chain links TRBV7-9 with TRBJ2-7; D not certain. The V end was cut by 8 bases, the J end by 3 bases, with 14 bases between. In germline, CDR1 is SEHNR, CDR2 FQNEAQ (reference sequence). CDR3 size: 13 residues.

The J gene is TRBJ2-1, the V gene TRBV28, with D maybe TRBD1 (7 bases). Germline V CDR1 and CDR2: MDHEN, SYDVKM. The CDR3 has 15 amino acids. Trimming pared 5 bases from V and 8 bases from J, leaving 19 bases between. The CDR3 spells CASSAPGGNVDEQFF. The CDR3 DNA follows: TGTGCCAGCAGTGCCCCAGGGGGGAATGTCGATGAGCAGTTCTTC. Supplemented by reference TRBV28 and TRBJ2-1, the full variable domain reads DVKVTQSSRYLVKRTGEKVFLECVQDMDHENMFWYRQDPGLGLRLIYFSYDVKMKEKGDIPEGYSVSREKKERFSLILESASTNQTSMYLCASSAPGGNVDEQFFGPGTRLTVL.

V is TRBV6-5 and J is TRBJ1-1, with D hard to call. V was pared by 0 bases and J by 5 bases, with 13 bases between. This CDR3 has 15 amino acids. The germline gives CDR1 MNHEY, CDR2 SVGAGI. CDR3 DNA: TGTGCCAGCAGTTACTCCCCCTTGTGGCCAACTGAAGCTTTCTTT. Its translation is CASSYSPLWPTEAFF.

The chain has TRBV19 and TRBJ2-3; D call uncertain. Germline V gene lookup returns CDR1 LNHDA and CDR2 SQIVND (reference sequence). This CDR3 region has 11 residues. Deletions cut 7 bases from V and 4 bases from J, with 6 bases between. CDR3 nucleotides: TGTGCCAGTACCCTGGCAGATACGCAGTATTTT. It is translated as CASTLADTQYF.

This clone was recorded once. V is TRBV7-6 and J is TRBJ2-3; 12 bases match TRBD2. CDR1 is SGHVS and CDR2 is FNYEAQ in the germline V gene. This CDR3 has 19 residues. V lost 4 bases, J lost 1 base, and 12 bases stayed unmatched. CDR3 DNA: TGTGCCAGCAGCTCGCTCCTAGCGGGAGGGCCATTGGGCACAGATACGCAGTATTTT. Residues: CASSSLLAGGPLGTDTQYF. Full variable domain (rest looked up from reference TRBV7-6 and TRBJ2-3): GAGVSQSPRYKVTKRGQDVALRCDPISGHVSLYWYRQALGQGPEFLTYFNYEAQQDKSGLPNDRFSAERPEGSISTLTIQRTEQRDSAMYRCASSSLLAGGPLGTDTQYFGPGTRLTVL.